This TCR beta chain originates from a study of shared clonotypes between healthy human individuals. Selected positively for CCR7 and CD45RO-negative, naive CD8 cells excluded terminally differentiated effector memory CD45RA+ cells. The V and J ends lost 5 bases and 6 bases, in that order; junction bases with no gene match: 13. Germline lookup yields CDR1 MNHEY and CDR2 SMNVEV (reference sequence). This CDR3 is built from 16 residues. The method was immunoSEQ multiplex PCR; TCRdb's version includes in-frame clones alone and lacks a portion of them. The sample carries about 2.1 million clones, over 85% recorded once.

This chain joins TRBV27 and TRBJ2-5, with TRBD2 matching over 9 bases. The receptor comes from a man younger than 35 in good health. Some clones in this sample may be carry-over from other donors' samples. Sequencing was performed on naive CD8+ T cells from PBMCs. The CDR3 region has the DNA TGTGCCAGCAGTCCCCGGGGGCGGGAGGGCCCTCAGACCCAGTACTTC. Protein: CASSPRGREGPQTQYF.